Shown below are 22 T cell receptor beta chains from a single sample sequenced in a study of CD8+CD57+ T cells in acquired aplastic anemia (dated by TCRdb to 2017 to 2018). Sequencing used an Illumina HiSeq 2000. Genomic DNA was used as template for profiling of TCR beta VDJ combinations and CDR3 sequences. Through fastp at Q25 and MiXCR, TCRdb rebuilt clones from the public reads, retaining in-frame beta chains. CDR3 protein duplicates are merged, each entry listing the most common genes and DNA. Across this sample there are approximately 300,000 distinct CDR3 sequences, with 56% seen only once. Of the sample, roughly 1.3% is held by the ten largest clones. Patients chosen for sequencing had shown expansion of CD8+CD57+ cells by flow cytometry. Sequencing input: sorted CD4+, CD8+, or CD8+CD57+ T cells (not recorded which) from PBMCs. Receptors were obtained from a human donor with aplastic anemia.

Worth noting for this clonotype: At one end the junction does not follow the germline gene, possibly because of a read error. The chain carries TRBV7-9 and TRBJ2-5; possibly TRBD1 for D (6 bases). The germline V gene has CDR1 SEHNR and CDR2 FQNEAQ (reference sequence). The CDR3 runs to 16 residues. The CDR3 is CASSPNLGRGQETQYF. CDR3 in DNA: TGCGCCAGCAGCCCGAATTTAGGCAGGGGCCAAGAGACCCAGTACTTC.

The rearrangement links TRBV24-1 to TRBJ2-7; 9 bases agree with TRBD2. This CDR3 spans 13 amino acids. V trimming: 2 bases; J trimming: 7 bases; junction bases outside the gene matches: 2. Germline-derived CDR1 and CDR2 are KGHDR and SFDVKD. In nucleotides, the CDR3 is TGTGCCACCAGTGATTCGGGACTAGCAGAGCAGTACTTC. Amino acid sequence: CATSDSGLAEQYF.

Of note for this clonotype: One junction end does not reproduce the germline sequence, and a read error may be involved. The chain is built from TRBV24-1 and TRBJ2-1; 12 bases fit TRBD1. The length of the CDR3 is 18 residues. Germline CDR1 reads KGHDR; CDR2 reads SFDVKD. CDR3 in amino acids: CAISDPARGQGAYGEQFF. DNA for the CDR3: TGTGCCATCAGTGACCCGGCGAGGGGACAGGGGGCGTACGGTGAGCAGTTCTTC.

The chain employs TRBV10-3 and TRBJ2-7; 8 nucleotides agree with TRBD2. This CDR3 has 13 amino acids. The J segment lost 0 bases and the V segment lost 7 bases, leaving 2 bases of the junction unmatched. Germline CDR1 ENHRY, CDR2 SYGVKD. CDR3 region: CAITRGGSYEQYF. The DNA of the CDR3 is TGTGCCATCACTCGGGGGGGCTCCTACGAGCAGTACTTC.

The CDR3 region is CASSSPTSRSYNEQFF. The CDR3 DNA follows: TGTGCCAGCAGCTCCCCGACTAGCAGGTCCTACAATGAGCAGTTCTTC. J is TRBJ2-1 and V is TRBV11-2; 7 bases fit TRBD2. J lost 1 base, V lost 4 bases, and 7 bases had no gene match. The CDR3 contains 16 residues. Germline CDR1 reads SGHAT; CDR2 reads FQNNGV.

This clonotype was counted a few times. The CDR3 here is CATSDPGEGGKETQYF. The DNA of the CDR3 is TGTGCCACCAGTGATCCAGGGGAAGGGGGGAAAGAGACCCAGTACTTC. The chain recombines TRBV24-1 with TRBJ2-5; D may match TRBD1 or TRBD2 (6 bases each). Trimming took off 3 bases at V and 3 bases at J, with 16 bases between the two ends. Germline V gene lookup returns CDR1 KGHDR and CDR2 SFDVKD. The CDR3 has 16 residues.

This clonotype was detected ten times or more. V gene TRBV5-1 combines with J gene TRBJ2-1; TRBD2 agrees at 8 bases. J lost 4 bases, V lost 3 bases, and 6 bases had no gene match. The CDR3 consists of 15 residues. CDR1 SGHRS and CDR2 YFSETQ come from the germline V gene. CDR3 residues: CASSYVSGKYNEQFF. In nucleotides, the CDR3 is TGCGCCAGCAGCTACGTTAGCGGGAAATACAATGAGCAGTTCTTC.

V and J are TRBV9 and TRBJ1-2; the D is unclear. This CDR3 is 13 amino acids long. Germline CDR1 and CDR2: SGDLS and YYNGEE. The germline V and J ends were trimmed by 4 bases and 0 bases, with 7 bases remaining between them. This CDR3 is CASSPQANYGYTF. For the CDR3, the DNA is TGTGCCAGCAGCCCACAAGCTAACTATGGCTACACCTTC.

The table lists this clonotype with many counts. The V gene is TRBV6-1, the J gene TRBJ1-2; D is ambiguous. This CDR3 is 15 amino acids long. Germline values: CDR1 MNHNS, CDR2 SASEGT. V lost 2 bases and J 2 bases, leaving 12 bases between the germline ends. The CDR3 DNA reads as TGTGCCAGCAGTGAAAGTCTTTCACCCAACTATGGCTACACCTTC. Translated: CASSESLSPNYGYTF.

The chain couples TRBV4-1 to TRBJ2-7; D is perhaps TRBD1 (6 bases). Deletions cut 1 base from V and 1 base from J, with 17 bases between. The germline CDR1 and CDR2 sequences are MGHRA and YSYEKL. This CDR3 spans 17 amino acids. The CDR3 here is CASSQVRGGGQSYEQYF. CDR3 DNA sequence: TGCGCCAGCAGCCAAGTAAGAGGCGGCGGACAGTCCTACGAGCAGTACTTC.

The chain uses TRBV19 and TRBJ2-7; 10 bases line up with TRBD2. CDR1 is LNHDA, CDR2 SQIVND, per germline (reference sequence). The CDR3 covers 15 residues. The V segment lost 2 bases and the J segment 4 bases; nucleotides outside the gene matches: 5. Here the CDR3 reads CASSISSGGLYEQYF. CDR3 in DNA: TGTGCCAGTAGTATATCTAGCGGGGGCTTGTACGAGCAGTACTTC.

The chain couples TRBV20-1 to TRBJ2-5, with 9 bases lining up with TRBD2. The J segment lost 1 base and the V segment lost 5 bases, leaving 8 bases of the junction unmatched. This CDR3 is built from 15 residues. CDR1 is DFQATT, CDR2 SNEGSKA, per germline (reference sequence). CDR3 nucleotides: TGCAGTGCTTTCGGGCTAGCGGGACTCCAAGAGACCCAGTACTTC. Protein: CSAFGLAGLQETQYF.

The CDR3 region has the DNA TGTGCCAGCAGTGAGCCCAGCACCTATAGCACAGATACGCAGTATTTT. Amino acids: CASSEPSTYSTDTQYF. The chain is built from TRBV25-1 and TRBJ2-3; D remains ambiguous. V dropped 3 bases and J dropped 0 bases, with 13 bases sitting between them. CDR1 and CDR2 from the germline V gene are MGHDK and SYGVNS. This CDR3 region has 16 residues.

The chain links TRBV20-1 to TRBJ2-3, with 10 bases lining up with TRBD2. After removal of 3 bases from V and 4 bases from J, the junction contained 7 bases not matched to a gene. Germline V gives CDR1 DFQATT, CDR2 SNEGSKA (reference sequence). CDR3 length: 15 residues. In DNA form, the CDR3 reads TGCAGTGCTAGTATTCTAGCGGGAGTGTCAGATACGCAGTATTTT. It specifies CSASILAGVSDTQYF.

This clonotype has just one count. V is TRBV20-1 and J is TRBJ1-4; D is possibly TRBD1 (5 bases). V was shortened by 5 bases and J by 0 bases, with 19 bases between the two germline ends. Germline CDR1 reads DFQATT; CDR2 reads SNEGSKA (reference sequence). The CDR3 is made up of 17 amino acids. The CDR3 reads CSASRGDGGTTNEKLFF. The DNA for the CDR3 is TGCAGTGCTTCGCGGGGGGACGGGGGAACAACTAATGAAAAACTGTTTTTT.

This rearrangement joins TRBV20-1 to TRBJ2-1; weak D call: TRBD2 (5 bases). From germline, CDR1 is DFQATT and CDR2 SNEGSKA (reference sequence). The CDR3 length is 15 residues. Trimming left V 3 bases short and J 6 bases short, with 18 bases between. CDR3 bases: TGCAGTGCTAGGAACCGGGGAAGAACGACCAATGAGCAGTTCTTC. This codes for CSARNRGRTTNEQFF.

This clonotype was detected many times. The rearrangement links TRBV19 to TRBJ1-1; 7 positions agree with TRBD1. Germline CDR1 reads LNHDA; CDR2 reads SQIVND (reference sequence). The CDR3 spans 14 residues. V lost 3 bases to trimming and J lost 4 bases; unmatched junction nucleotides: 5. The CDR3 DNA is TGTGCCAGTAGTATTCGAACAGGGGCCACTGAAGCTTTCTTT. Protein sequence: CASSIRTGATEAFF.

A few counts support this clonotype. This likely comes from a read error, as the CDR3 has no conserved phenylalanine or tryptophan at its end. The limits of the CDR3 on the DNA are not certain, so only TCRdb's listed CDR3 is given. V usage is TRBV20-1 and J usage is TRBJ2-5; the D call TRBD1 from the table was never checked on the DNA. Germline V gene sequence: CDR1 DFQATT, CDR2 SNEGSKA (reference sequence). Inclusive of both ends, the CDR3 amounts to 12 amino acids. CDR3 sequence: CSARDLRGTTNT.

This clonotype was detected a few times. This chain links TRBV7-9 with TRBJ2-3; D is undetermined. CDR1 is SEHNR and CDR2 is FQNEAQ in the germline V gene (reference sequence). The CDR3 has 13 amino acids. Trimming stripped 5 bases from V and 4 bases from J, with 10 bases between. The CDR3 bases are TGTGCCAGCAGCCTAGAGATGCCAGATACGCAGTATTTT. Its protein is CASSLEMPDTQYF.

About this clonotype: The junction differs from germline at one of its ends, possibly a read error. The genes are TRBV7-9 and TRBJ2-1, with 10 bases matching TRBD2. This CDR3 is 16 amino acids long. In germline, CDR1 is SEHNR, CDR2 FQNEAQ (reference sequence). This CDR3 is CASSINTGTSDNERFF. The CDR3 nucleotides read TGTGCCAGCAGCATAAATACCGGGACTAGCGACAATGAGCGGTTCTTC.

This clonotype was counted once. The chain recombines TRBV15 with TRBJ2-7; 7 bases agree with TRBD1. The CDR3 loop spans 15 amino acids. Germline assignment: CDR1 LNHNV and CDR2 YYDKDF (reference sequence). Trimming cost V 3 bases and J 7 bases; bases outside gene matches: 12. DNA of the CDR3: TGTGCCACCAGCAGCCCAATGACAGGGACGGGTGAGCAGTACTTC. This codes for CATSSPMTGTGEQYF.

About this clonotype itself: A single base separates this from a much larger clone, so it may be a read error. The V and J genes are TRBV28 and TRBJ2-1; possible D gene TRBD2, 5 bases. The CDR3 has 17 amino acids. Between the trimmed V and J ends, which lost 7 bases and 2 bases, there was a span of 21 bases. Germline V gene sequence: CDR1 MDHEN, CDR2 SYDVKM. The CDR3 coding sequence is TGTGCCAGCATCAAGGACCTAGTGGCGGGTACCTACAATGAGCAGTTCTTC. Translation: CASIKDLVAGTYNEQFF.